The T cell receptor beta chain described here comes from a study of cytomegalovirus exposure and HLA in healthy donors. Background on the study: There were around 100 million unique TCR beta sequences, drawn from about 200 million T cells, in an earlier analysis. The study placed around 80% of its roughly 410 genotyped donors in the Caucasian-associated ancestry cluster. Findings and limits, study-wide: Overall, approximately 150 TCR beta chains were annotated as cytomegalovirus-associated. One cluster of highly shared sequence variants probably arose as a sequencing artifact.

A few counts support this clone. The target antigen is unknown. The germline CDR1 and CDR2 sequences are SGHDT and YYEEEE. This CDR3 is built from 15 residues. The V and J ends lost 3 bases and 4 bases respectively, with 16 bases between them. PCR was performed using 60 Vbeta and 13 Jbeta primers. The assay was immunoSEQ multiplex PCR, and TCRdb's table has in-frame clones only and misses some. This table holds fewer than 200,000 clones, over 60% found once. The chain joins TRBV5-6 to TRBJ2-5; D possibly corresponds to TRBD1 (5 bases). This TCR derives from a woman aged 25 to 39 in good health and CMV-seronegative. The sequencing input was PBMCs. CDR3 coding DNA: TGTGCCAGCAGCTCGGACACCTGGATTAGAGAGACCCAGTACTTC. Translating it yields CASSSDTWIRETQYF.